This TCR beta chain was captured in a study of T cells in Graves' hyperthyroidism and ophthalmopathy. At the level of the study: The authors collected peripheral blood at initial diagnosis, before any treatment.

V dropped 5 bases and J dropped 11 bases, with 16 bases sitting between them. The germline gives CDR1 SNHLY, CDR2 FYNNEI. The CDR3 extends over 13 amino acids. Patients having uncontrolled infection, another autoimmune disease, pregnancy or lactation were not included. For the diagnoses, clinical symptoms, serum thyroxine and TRAb, thyroid ultrasound and orbital computed tomography were used. Remarks on this clonotype: A much larger clone differs by one base, so this may be a read error.

RNA transcripts gave rise to amplified TCR beta CDR3 regions. First-round RT-PCR of the TCR CDR3 relied on the HTBI primer set. TCRdb recomputed calls from the multiplex PCR reads with MiXCR, one row per CDR3 protein. The sample holds some 300,000 distinct CDR3 sequences, around 15% seen once. This chain connects TRBV2 to TRBJ1-3; D perhaps matches TRBD1 (6 bases). The TCR comes from a woman between 35 and 50 years old with Graves' hyperthyroidism. Source material: blood. The DNA of the CDR3 is TGTGCCAGCAGTCCACAGGGAAATCGGGCCATATATTTT. It specifies CASSPQGNRAIYF.